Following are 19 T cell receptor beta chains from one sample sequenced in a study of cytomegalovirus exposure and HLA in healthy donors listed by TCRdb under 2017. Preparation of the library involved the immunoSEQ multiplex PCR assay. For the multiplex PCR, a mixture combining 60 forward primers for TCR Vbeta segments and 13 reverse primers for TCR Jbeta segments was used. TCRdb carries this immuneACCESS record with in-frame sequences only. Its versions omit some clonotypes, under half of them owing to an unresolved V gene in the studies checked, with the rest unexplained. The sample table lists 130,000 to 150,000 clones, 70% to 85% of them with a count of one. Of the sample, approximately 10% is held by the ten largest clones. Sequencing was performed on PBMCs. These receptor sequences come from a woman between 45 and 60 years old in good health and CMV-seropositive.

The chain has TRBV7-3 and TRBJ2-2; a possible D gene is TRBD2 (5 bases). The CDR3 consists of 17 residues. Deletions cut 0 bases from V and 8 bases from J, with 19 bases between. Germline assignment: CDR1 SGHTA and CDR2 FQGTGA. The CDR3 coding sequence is TGTGCCAGCAGCTTAACCCCCCGTGTTGGGCCGGGGGGGGAGCTGTTTTTT. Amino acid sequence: CASSLTPRVGPGGELFF.

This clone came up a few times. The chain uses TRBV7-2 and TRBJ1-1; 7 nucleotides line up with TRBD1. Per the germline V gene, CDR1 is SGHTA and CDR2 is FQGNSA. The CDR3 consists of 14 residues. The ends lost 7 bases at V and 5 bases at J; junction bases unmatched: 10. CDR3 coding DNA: TGTGCCAGCACCCTCAACAGGGGAATGACTGAAGCTTTCTTT. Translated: CASTLNRGMTEAFF.

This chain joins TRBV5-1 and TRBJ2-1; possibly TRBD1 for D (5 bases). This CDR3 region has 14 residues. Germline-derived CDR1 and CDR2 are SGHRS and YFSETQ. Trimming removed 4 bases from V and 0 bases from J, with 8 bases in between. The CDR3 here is CASSPDSSYNEQFF. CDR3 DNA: TGCGCCAGCAGCCCAGACAGCTCCTACAATGAGCAGTTCTTC.

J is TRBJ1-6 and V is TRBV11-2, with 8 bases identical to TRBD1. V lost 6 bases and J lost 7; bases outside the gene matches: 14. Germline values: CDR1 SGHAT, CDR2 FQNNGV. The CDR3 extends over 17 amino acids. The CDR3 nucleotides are TGTGCCAGCAGATTAACCATCCCAGGGGGCCTGAATTCACCCCTCCACTTT. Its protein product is CASRLTIPGGLNSPLHF.

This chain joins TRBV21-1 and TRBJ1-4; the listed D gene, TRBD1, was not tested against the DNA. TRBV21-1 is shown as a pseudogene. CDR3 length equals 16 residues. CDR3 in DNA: TGTGCCAGCAGCAACGACCGGGACAGGGGACATGAAAAACTGTTTTTT. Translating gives CASSNDRDRGHEKLFF.

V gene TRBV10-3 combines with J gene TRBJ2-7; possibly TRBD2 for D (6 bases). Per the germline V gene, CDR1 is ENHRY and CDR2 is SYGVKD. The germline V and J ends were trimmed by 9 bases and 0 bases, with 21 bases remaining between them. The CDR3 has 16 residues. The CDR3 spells CAIMEGPPFSSYEQYF. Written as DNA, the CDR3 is TGTGCCATAATGGAGGGGCCCCCCTTTAGCTCCTACGAGCAGTACTTC.

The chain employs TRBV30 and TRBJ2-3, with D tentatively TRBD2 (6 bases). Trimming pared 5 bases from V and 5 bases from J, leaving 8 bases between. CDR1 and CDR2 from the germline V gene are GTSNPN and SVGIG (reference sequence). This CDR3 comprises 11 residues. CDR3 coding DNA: TGTGCCTGGCGGAGGGAAGATACGCAGTATTTT. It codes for CAWRREDTQYF.

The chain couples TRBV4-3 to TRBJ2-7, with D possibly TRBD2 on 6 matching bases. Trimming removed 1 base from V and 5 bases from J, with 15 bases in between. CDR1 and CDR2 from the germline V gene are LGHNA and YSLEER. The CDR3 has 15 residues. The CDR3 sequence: CASSQGRGALNEQYF. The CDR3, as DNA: TGCGCCAGCAGCCAAGGGCGGGGAGCTCTGAACGAGCAGTACTTC.

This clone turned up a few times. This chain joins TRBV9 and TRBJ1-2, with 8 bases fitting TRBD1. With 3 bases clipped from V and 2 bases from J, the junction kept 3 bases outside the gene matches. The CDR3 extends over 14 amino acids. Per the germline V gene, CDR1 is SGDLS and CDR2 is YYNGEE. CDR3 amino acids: CASSETGGNYGYTF. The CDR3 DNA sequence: TGTGCCAGCAGCGAAACAGGGGGAAACTATGGCTACACCTTC. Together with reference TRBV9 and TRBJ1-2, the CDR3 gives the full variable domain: DSGVTQTPKHLITATGQRVTLRCSPRSGDLSVYWYQQSLDQGLQFLIQYYNGEERAKGNILERFSAQQFPDLHSELNLSSLELGDSALYFCASSETGGNYGYTFGSGTRLTVV.

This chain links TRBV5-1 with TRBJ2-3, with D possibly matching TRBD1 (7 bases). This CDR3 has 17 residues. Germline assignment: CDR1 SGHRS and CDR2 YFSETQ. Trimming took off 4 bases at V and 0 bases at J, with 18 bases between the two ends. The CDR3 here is CASSPGGGSGSTDTQYF. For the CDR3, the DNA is TGCGCCAGCAGCCCCGGAGGGGGCTCCGGTAGCACAGATACGCAGTATTTT.

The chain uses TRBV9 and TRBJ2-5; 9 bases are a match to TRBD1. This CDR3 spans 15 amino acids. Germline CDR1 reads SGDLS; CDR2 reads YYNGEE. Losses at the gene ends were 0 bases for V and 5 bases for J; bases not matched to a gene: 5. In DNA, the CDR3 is TGTGCCAGCAGCGTAGGGACAGGGGAAGGGGAGACCCAGTACTTC. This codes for CASSVGTGEGETQYF.

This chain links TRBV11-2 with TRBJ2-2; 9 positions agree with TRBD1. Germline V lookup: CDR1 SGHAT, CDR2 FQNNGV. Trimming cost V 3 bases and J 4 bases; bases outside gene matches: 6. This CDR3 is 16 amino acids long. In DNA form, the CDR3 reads TGTGCCAGCAGCTTTGAACAGGGGGCTCTCACCGGGGAGCTGTTTTTT. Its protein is CASSFEQGALTGELFF.

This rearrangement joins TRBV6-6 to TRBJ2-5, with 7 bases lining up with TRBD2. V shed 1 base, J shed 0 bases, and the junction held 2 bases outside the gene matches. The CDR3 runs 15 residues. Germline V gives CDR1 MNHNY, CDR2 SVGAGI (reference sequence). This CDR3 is CASSYWAGDQETQYF. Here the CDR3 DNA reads TGTGCCAGCAGTTACTGGGCGGGGGACCAAGAGACCCAGTACTTC.

Here the CDR3 DNA reads TGTGCCAGCAGCCCCCCCGTCCTAGCCAAAAACATTCAGTACTTC. The encoded protein is CASSPPVLAKNIQYF. The chain combines TRBV7-3 with TRBJ2-4, with D unresolved. The V gene's germline CDR1 is SGHTA and CDR2 FQGTGA. V lost 5 bases, J lost 0 bases, and 11 bases lay in between. This CDR3 region has 15 residues.

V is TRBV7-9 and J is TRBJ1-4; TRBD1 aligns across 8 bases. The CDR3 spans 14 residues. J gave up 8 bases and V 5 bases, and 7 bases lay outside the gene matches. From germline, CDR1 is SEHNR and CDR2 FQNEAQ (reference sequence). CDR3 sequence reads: CASSKDRAEEKLFF. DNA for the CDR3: TGTGCCAGCAGCAAGGACAGGGCGGAGGAAAAACTGTTTTTT.

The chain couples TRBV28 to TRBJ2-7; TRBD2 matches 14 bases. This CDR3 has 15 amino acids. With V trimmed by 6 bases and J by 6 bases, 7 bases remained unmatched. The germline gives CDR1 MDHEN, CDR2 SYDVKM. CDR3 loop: CASRMTSGGAAEQYF. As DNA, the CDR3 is TGTGCCAGCAGGATGACTAGCGGGGGGGCGGCCGAGCAGTACTTC.

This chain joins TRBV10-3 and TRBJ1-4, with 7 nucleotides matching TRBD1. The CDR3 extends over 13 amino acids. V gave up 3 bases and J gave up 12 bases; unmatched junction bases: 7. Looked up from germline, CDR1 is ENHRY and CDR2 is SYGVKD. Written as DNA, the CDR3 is TGTGCCATCAGTGAACCCCGACAGGGTGAACTGTTTTTT. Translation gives CAISEPRQGELFF.

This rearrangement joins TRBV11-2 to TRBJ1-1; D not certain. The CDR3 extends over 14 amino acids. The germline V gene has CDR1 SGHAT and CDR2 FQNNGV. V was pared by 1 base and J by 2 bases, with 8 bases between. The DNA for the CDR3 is TGTGCCAGCAGCTTAGGGAACAGCAACACTGAAGCTTTCTTT. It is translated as CASSLGNSNTEAFF.

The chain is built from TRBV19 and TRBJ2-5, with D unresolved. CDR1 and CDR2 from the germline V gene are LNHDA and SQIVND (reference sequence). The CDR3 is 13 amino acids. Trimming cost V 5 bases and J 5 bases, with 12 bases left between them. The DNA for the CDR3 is TGTGCCAGTAGTGTAGGTGGAGTGGAGACCCAGTACTTC. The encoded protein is CASSVGGVETQYF. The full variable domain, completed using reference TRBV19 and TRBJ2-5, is DGGITQSPKYLFRKEGQNVTLSCEQNLNHDAMYWYRQDPGQGLRLIYYSQIVNDFQKGDIAEGYSVSREKKESFPLTVTSAQKNPTAFYLCASSVGGVETQYFGPGTRLLVL.